The T cell receptor (beta chain) under discussion was sequenced for a study of T cell responses to AZD1222 COVID-19 vaccine. Worth noting for this clone: The antigen remains unidentified.

This CDR3 comprises 14 residues. Trimming took 6 bases from V and 7 from J, leaving 18 bases between them. The germline gives CDR1 ENHRY, CDR2 SYGVKD. The assay was immunoSEQ multiplex PCR, and TCRdb's table has in-frame clones only and misses some. The sample records approximately 84,000 clones, approximately 90% being singletons. Study-level findings and limits: Donors were mostly white British, more females; clonal diversity possibly underestimated. Regions left unmutated in variants are reportedly the target of nearly half of spike-specific TCRs.

V gene TRBV10-3 combines with J gene TRBJ1-1; no clear D gene. The clonotype was recovered from an adult who received the AZD1222 COVID-19 vaccine. Sample: peripheral blood, taken 28 days after the second AZD1222 dose. The CDR3 DNA sequence: TGTGCCATCAGATACAGTGACGTGTATGGTGAAGCTTTCTTT. Amino acids: CAIRYSDVYGEAFF.